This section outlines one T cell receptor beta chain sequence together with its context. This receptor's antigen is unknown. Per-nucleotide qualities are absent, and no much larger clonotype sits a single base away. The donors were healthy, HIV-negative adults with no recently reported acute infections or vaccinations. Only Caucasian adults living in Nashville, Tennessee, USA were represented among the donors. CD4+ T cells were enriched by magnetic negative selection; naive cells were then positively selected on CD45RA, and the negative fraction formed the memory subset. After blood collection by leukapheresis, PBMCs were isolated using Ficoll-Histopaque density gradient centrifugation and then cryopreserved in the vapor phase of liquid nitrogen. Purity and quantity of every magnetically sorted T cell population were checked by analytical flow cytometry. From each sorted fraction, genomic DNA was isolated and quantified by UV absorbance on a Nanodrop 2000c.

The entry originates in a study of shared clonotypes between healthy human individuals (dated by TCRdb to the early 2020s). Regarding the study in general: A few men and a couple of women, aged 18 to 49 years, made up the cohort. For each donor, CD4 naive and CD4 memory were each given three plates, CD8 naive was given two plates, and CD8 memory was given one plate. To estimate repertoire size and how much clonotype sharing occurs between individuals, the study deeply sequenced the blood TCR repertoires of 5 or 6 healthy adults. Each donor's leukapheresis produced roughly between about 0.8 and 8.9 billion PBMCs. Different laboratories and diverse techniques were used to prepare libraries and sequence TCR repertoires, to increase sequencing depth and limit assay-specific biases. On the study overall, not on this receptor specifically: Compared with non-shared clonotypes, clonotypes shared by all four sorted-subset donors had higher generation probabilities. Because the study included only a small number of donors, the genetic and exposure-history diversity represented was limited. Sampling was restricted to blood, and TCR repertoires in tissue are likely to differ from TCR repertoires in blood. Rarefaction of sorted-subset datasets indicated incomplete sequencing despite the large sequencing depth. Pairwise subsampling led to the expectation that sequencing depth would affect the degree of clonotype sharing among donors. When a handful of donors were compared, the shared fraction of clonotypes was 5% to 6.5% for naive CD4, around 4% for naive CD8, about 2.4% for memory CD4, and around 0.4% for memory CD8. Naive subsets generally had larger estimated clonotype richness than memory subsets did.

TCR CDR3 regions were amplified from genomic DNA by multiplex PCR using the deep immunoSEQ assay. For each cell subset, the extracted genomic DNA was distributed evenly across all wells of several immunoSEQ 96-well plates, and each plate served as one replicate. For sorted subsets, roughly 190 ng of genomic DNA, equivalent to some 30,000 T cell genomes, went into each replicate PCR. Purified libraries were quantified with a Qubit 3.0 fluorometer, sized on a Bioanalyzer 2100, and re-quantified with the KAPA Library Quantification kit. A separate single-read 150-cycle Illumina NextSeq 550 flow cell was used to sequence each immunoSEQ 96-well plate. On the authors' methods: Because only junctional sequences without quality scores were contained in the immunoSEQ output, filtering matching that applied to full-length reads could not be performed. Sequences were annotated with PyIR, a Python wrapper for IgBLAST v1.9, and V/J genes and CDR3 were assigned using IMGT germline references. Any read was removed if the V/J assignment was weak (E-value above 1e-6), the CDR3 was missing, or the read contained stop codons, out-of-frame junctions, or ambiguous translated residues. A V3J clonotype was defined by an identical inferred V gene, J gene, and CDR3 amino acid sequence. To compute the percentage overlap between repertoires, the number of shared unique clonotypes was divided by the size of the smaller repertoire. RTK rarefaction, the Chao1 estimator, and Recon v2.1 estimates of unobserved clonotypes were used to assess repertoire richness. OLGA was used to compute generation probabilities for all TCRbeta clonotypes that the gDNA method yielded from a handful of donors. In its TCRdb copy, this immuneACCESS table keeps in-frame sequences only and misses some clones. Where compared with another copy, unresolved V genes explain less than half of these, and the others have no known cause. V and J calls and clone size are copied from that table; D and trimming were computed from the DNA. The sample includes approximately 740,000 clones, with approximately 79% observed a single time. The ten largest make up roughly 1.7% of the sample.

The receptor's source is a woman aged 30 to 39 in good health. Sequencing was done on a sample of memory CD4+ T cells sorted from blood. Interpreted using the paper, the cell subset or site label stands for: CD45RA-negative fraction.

The CDR3 region: CASSLGQGRNEKLFF. The DNA is as follows: TGTGCCAGCAGCTTGGGTCAGGGGCGGAATGAAAAACTGTTTTTT. The chain uses TRBV5-4 and TRBJ1-4, with a weak D call of TRBD1 (6 bases match). CDR1 and CDR2, looked up from the germline V gene (reference sequence), are SGHNT and YYREEE. V was cut back by 0 bases and J by 5 bases, leaving a gap of 11 bases between them. The CDR3, from cysteine to phenylalanine, totals 15 residues. The entry retains the CDR3 DNA only, 45 bases that are in frame from base 1.